The 16 T cell receptor beta chains in this list originate from one sample, sequenced in a study of T cells in Graves' hyperthyroidism and ophthalmopathy. The TCR beta CDR3 regions underwent amplification using RNA transcripts as the source. The TCR CDR3 was amplified in a first-round RT-PCR using the HTBI primer set. TCRdb redid the calling of the multiplex PCR reads with MiXCR, one entry per CDR3 protein. Of around 440,000 distinct CDR3 sequences in the sample, more than 15% were seen once. The sequencing sample was made of blood. All receptors come from a young woman with Graves' hyperthyroidism.

This clonotype was observed at least ten times. V usage is TRBV11-2 and J usage is TRBJ2-1; D is undetermined. Germline V CDR1 and CDR2: SGHAT, FQNNGV. V was trimmed by 1 base and J by 10 bases, leaving 14 bases between them. This CDR3 contains 14 residues. In DNA form, the CDR3 reads TGTGCCAGCAGCTTAGTCCTCCTAGGTAACGAGCAGTTCTTC. Protein product: CASSLVLLGNEQFF.

This clonotype showed up just a few times. The genes are TRBV7-2 and TRBJ1-2, with 9 nucleotides matching TRBD1. With 5 bases clipped from V and 9 bases from J, the junction kept 7 bases outside the gene matches. The CDR3 runs 13 residues. Germline loops: CDR1 SGHTA, CDR2 FQGNSA. For the CDR3, the DNA is TGTGCCAGCAGCCCCGGACAGGGGAGGAGCTACACCTTC. Its protein is CASSPGQGRSYTF.

This clonotype has a count of ten or more. The V call is TRBV2, the J call TRBJ1-4; 7 bases fit TRBD1. J was trimmed by 5 bases and V by 6 bases; bases with no gene match: 9. The CDR3 totals 15 residues. Germline CDR1 is SNHLY and CDR2 is FYNNEI. CDR3 sequence reads: CASSPGQAINEKLFF. CDR3 bases: TGTGCCAGCAGCCCAGGACAGGCTATAAATGAAAAACTGTTTTTT.

This clonotype was recorded many times. This chain's CDR3 is CASSPGTESYTEAFF. For the CDR3, the DNA is TGTGCCAGCAGCCCCGGGACAGAAAGTTACACTGAAGCTTTCTTT. The V and J genes are TRBV11-3 and TRBJ1-1, with 7 nucleotides matching TRBD1. This CDR3 is built from 15 residues. Germline V CDR1 and CDR2: SGHNT, YENEEA. The J segment lost 3 bases and the V segment lost 5 bases, leaving 9 bases of the junction unmatched.

This clonotype appeared many times. This chain joins TRBV11-2 and TRBJ1-1, with D unclear. The V gene lost 5 bases and the J gene lost 7 bases, with 8 bases spanning the gap. Germline lookup yields CDR1 SGHAT and CDR2 FQNNGV. The CDR3 spans 11 residues. The CDR3 sequence: CASSQGYEAFF. The CDR3 region has the DNA TGTGCCAGCAGCCAAGGGTATGAAGCTTTCTTT.

The genes are TRBV9 and TRBJ2-1, with 14 bases lining up with TRBD2. J lost 3 bases, V lost 3 bases, and 2 bases had no gene match. CDR3 length: 16 amino acids. In germline, CDR1 is SGDLS, CDR2 YYNGEE. CDR3 coding DNA: TGTGCCAGCAGCGCGGGACTAGCGGGAGTCTACAATGAGCAGTTCTTC. Amino acid sequence: CASSAGLAGVYNEQFF.

This clonotype was counted ten times or more. V gene TRBV3-1 combines with J gene TRBJ1-2; a possible D gene is TRBD1 (5 bases). The CDR3 spans 14 residues. CDR1 is LGHDT and CDR2 is YNNKEL in the germline V gene (reference sequence). The V end was cut by 0 bases, the J end by 8 bases, with 13 bases between. CDR3 region: CASSQDGGIGGYTF. DNA for the CDR3: TGTGCCAGCAGCCAAGATGGGGGGATTGGCGGCTACACCTTC.

This clonotype occurred many times. The V and J genes are TRBV28 and TRBJ1-4, with 8 bases matching TRBD1. The CDR3 consists of 16 residues. The germline gives CDR1 MDHEN, CDR2 SYDVKM. Trimming took 2 bases from V and 8 from J; bases not matched to a gene: 10. This chain's CDR3 is CASSLSQGAFGEKLFF. The CDR3 bases are TGTGCCAGCAGTTTAAGCCAGGGGGCTTTCGGCGAAAAACTGTTTTTT.

A word on this clonotype: At one end, the junction sequence differs from germline, possibly due to a read error. The chain has TRBV6-1 and TRBJ2-2; possible D gene TRBD2, 5 bases. The CDR3 is 14 amino acids. Germline-derived CDR1 and CDR2 are MNHNS and SASEGT. The CDR3 bases are TGTGCCAGCGGTGAAGGACTGACCACCGGGGAGCTGTTTTTT. Translation: CASGEGLTTGELFF.

This clonotype was seen ten or more times. The chain employs TRBV5-5 and TRBJ1-5; 10 bases are a match to TRBD1. Germline CDR1 and CDR2: SGHKS and YYEKEE (reference sequence). This CDR3 comprises 16 residues. V lost 0 bases to trimming and J lost 5 bases; unmatched junction nucleotides: 5. The CDR3 DNA reads TGTGCCAGCAGCTTGGTGGGACAGGGGAAGGATCAGCCCCAGCATTTT. The encoded protein is CASSLVGQGKDQPQHF.

CDR3 DNA sequence: TGTGCCAGCAGCCCTATAAACCCCCCGGGACAGAATTACAATGAGCAGTTCTTC. As protein: CASSPINPPGQNYNEQFF. The J gene is TRBJ2-1, the V gene TRBV7-8; 7 bases match TRBD1. The V and J ends lost 5 bases and 4 bases, in that order; junction bases with no gene match: 17. CDR3 size: 18 residues. CDR1 is SGHVS and CDR2 is FQNEAQ in the germline V gene.

This clonotype was recorded at least ten times. V gene TRBV15 combines with J gene TRBJ2-7; D may be TRBD1 (6 bases). CDR1 is LNHNV and CDR2 is YYDKDF in the germline V gene (reference sequence). The CDR3 is 15 amino acids. Between the trimmed V and J ends, which lost 5 bases and 4 bases, there was a span of 18 bases. The CDR3 DNA reads TGTGCCACCAGCGGACCAGGGGTAAACCTGTACGAGCAGTACTTC. The encoded protein is CATSGPGVNLYEQYF.

V is TRBV2 and J is TRBJ1-2; D is ambiguous. The germline V and J ends were trimmed by 6 bases and 1 base, with 9 bases remaining between them. The CDR3 has 13 amino acids. The germline V gene has CDR1 SNHLY and CDR2 FYNNEI. CDR3 nucleotides: TGTGCCAGCAGGTTAGACATTAACTATGGCTACACCTTC. Translation gives CASRLDINYGYTF.

This rearrangement joins TRBV10-2 to TRBJ1-1; the match to TRBD1 covers 7 bases. The junction had 5 bases not matched to a gene; V was cut back by 5 bases and J by 5 bases. The CDR3 spans 13 residues. Looked up from germline, CDR1 is WSHSY and CDR2 is SAAADI. The CDR3 protein is CASSTGVGTEAFF. For the CDR3, the DNA is TGCGCCAGCAGTACAGGGGTTGGAACTGAAGCTTTCTTT.

This clonotype was counted many times. This rearrangement joins TRBV6-2 or TRBV6-3 to TRBJ1-3, with 8 bases matching TRBD1. With V trimmed by 10 bases and J by 0 bases, 5 bases remained unmatched. Germline CDR1 and CDR2: MNHEY and SVGEGT. This CDR3 region has 14 residues. The CDR3 loop reads CATTGVISGNTIYF. The CDR3 DNA reads as TGTGCCACGACAGGGGTCATCTCTGGAAACACCATATATTTT.

V is TRBV5-6 and J is TRBJ2-1; TRBD2 is a possible D gene (5 bases). Trimming left V 4 bases short and J 8 bases short, with 16 bases between. This CDR3 has 14 residues. Germline CDR1 reads SGHDT; CDR2 reads YYEEEE. The DNA of the CDR3 is TGTGCCAGCAGCGAGAAAGGACTCTCGGATGAGCAGTTCTTC. Translated: CASSEKGLSDEQFF.